Presented here are 14 T cell receptor beta chains from one specimen sequenced in a study of T cells in Graves' hyperthyroidism and ophthalmopathy. The TCR beta CDR3 regions underwent amplification using RNA transcripts as the source. The HTBI primer set was used in a first-round RT-PCR of the TCR CDR3. TCRdb used MiXCR to reprocess the multiplex PCR reads, holding one entry per CDR3 protein. Here the sample spans more than 300,000 distinct CDR3 sequences, roughly 18% being singletons. Sequenced sample: blood. These receptors all stem from a man aged 18 to 29 with Graves' ophthalmopathy.

V and J are TRBV3-1 and TRBJ2-3; a weak D match, TRBD2 (6 bases). The CDR3 spans 15 residues. V gave up 2 bases and J gave up 0 bases, with 9 bases separating them. Looked up from germline, CDR1 is LGHDT and CDR2 is YNNKEL (reference sequence). CDR3 coding DNA: TGTGCCAGCAGCCAACTAGGGACTAGCACAGATACGCAGTATTTT. It yields the protein CASSQLGTSTDTQYF.

This clonotype was detected ten times or more. V and J are TRBV13 and TRBJ1-6; D uncertain. Trimming removed 5 bases from V and 0 bases from J, with 8 bases in between. The germline V gene encodes CDR1 PRHDT and CDR2 FYEKMQ (reference sequence). This CDR3 is built from 15 residues. The CDR3 here is CASSLQSSYNSPLHF. The CDR3 DNA reads as TGTGCCAGCAGCCTACAGAGCTCCTATAATTCACCCCTCCACTTT.

The rearrangement joins TRBV19 to TRBJ1-1, with D maybe TRBD1 (5 bases). V gave up 6 bases and J gave up 2 bases, with 19 bases separating them. Germline-derived CDR1 and CDR2 are LNHDA and SQIVND (reference sequence). The CDR3 contains 16 residues. The CDR3 loop reads CASSGRQGGDNTEAFF. Written as DNA, the CDR3 is TGTGCCAGTAGCGGTAGGCAGGGAGGCGATAACACTGAAGCTTTCTTT.

This clonotype was seen a few times. The chain has TRBV27 and TRBJ1-2; D is perhaps TRBD1 (5 bases). The V and J ends lost 3 bases and 2 bases respectively, with 16 bases between them. Looked up from germline, CDR1 is MNHEY and CDR2 is SMNVEV (reference sequence). The CDR3 runs 16 residues. The CDR3 nucleotides are TGTGCCAGCAGTTTCCGGGGGGGGGGAAGGAACTATGGCTACACCTTC. This sequence encodes CASSFRGGGRNYGYTF.

In its sample, this clonotype was seen many times. This chain connects TRBV2 to TRBJ2-7, with 8 bases identical to TRBD2. Unmatched junction bases numbered 11, after V lost 7 bases and J lost 3 bases. CDR3 length: 15 amino acids. Germline assignment: CDR1 SNHLY and CDR2 FYNNEI. The CDR3 here is CASTGGGGVSYEQYF. The CDR3 nucleotides are TGTGCCAGCACCGGGGGGGGGGGCGTCAGCTACGAGCAGTACTTC.

This clonotype was seen ten or more times. The chain joins TRBV28 to TRBJ1-2; D is unclear. With 1 base removed from V and 2 bases from J, the gap between germline ends came to 8 bases. This CDR3 has 14 amino acids. Germline CDR1 reads MDHEN; CDR2 reads SYDVKM. The CDR3 spells CASSLYVSNYGYTF. Written as DNA, the CDR3 is TGTGCCAGCAGTTTATACGTCAGCAACTATGGCTACACCTTC.

This clonotype was recorded only once. The CDR3 is CASSGSGGGNEQFF. The CDR3 bases are TGCGCCAGCAGCGGATCTGGGGGGGGCAATGAGCAGTTCTTC. The chain has TRBV5-1 and TRBJ2-1; the match to TRBD2 covers 7 bases. The CDR3 sequence is 14 residues long. From germline, CDR1 is SGHRS and CDR2 YFSETQ. J lost 6 bases, V lost 4 bases, and 7 bases had no gene match. Based on the CDR3 plus reference TRBV5-1 and TRBJ2-1, the full variable domain is KAGVTQTPRYLIKTRGQQVTLSCSPISGHRSVSWYQQTPGQGLQFLFEYFSETQRNKGNFPGRFSGRQFSNSRSEMNVSTLELGDSALYLCASSGSGGGNEQFFGPGTRLTVL.

The chain is built from TRBV5-4 and TRBJ1-5; tentative D call: TRBD1 (5 bases). CDR3 size: 15 residues. V lost 4 bases, J lost 6 bases, and 17 bases lay in between. Germline V gives CDR1 SGHNT, CDR2 YYREEE (reference sequence). CDR3 region: CASSPGGGVPQPQHF. The CDR3 nucleotides read TGTGCCAGCAGCCCGGGGGGGGGGGTACCTCAGCCCCAGCATTTT. The full variable domain, in which reference TRBV5-4 and TRBJ1-5 provide the parts outside the CDR3, is ETGVTQSPTHLIKTRGQQVTLRCSSQSGHNTVSWYQQALGQGPQFIFQYYREEENGRGNFPPRFSGLQFPNYSSELNVNALELDDSALYLCASSPGGGVPQPQHFGDGTRLSIL.

This clonotype showed up many times. The chain uses TRBV5-6 and TRBJ2-5, with 7 bases identical to TRBD1. Per the germline V gene, CDR1 is SGHDT and CDR2 is YYEEEE. Trimming removed 3 bases from V and 4 bases from J; junction bases left unmatched: 6. This CDR3 has 14 residues. The CDR3 coding sequence is TGTGCCAGCAGCTCTCGGACAGGCGGAGAGACCCAGTACTTC. Encoded protein: CASSSRTGGETQYF.

The genes are TRBV19 and TRBJ2-7; a possible D gene is TRBD1 (7 bases). Germline assignment: CDR1 LNHDA and CDR2 SQIVND (reference sequence). V was clipped by 3 bases and J by 2 bases, with 14 bases between them. The CDR3 covers 15 residues. CDR3 amino acids: CASSISRRGAYEQYF. DNA for the CDR3: TGTGCCAGTAGTATCAGTCGCAGGGGGGCCTACGAGCAGTACTTC.

The chain uses TRBV4-1 and TRBJ1-1; no reliable D call. Germline CDR1 MGHRA, CDR2 YSYEKL. With 0 bases removed from V and 8 bases from J, the gap between germline ends came to 13 bases. The CDR3 consists of 14 residues. This CDR3 is CASSQDQEGLEAFF. The CDR3 DNA is TGCGCCAGCAGCCAAGATCAGGAGGGCCTCGAAGCTTTCTTT.

At least ten counts were recorded for this clonotype. The chain joins TRBV29-1 to TRBJ2-7; 13 bases are shared with TRBD2. Per germline, CDR1 SQVTM and CDR2 ANQGSEA. Trimming took 6 bases from V and 2 from J; bases not matched to a gene: 4. The CDR3 loop spans 14 amino acids. The CDR3, as DNA: TGCAGCGTCGTGACTAGCGGGGGGACCTACGAGCAGTACTTC. It specifies CSVVTSGGTYEQYF.

This clonotype was detected many times. The chain uses TRBV5-1 and TRBJ2-1; 8 nucleotides agree with TRBD2. This CDR3 comprises 16 residues. CDR1 SGHRS and CDR2 YFSETQ come from the germline V gene. The junction had 10 bases not matched to a gene; V was cut back by 0 bases and J by 8 bases. The CDR3 sequence: CASSLADFGGGYEQFF. As DNA, the CDR3 is TGCGCCAGCAGCTTGGCAGATTTCGGGGGGGGCTATGAGCAGTTCTTC. Variable domain in full (rest from reference TRBV5-1 and TRBJ2-1): KAGVTQTPRYLIKTRGQQVTLSCSPISGHRSVSWYQQTPGQGLQFLFEYFSETQRNKGNFPGRFSGRQFSNSRSEMNVSTLELGDSALYLCASSLADFGGGYEQFFGPGTRLTVL.

This clonotype has ten or more counts. The chain combines TRBV3-1 with TRBJ2-1; no clear D. There are 14 residues in the CDR3. Germline V lookup: CDR1 LGHDT, CDR2 YNNKEL (reference sequence). The germline V and J ends were trimmed by 0 bases and 7 bases, with 10 bases remaining between them. CDR3 amino acids: CASSQDRYSNEQFF. DNA for the CDR3: TGTGCCAGCAGCCAAGATCGGTACAGTAATGAGCAGTTCTTC.